These T cell receptor beta chains were read from a single sample in a study of blood T cell repertoires in COVID-19. Sequencing used immunoSEQ multiplex PCR; TCRdb keeps in-frame clones, though not all of them. The table has some 390,000 clones, around 87% seen once. The sample was peripheral blood. All receptors come from a woman aged 60 to 75 with COVID-19, enrolled during active disease. CDR3s include the opening cysteine and the closing phenylalanine or tryptophan. A D gene is named only where the DNA matches it firmly. Clone size is shown for a subset of rows, as once, few, many or a class of expanded clone.

V: TRBV11-2; J: TRBJ2-5; D: TRBD1; size: .; DNA: TGTGCCAGCAGCTCACAGGGGCCGGCCCAGTACTTC; CDR3: CASSSQGPAQYF
V: TRBV12-3/TRBV12-4; J: TRBJ1-1; D: .; size: once; DNA: TGTGCCAGCAGTCCAATACAGACAAAAGCTTTCTTT; CDR3: CASSPIQTKAFF
V: TRBV6-2/TRBV6-3; J: TRBJ2-1; D: .; size: .; DNA: TGTGCCAGCAGCCGGGGCTCTTCCTACAATGAGCAGTTCTTC; CDR3: CASSRGSSYNEQFF
V: TRBV6-5; J: TRBJ2-1; D: .; size: .; DNA: TGTGCCAGCAAACGACTGGACAATGAGCAGTTCTTC; CDR3: CASKRLDNEQFF
V: TRBV7-3; J: TRBJ2-3; D: TRBD2; size: .; DNA: TGTGCCAGCAGCGTTAGCGGGGGGCCTACAGATACGCAGTATTTT; CDR3: CASSVSGGPTDTQYF
V: TRBV5-1; J: TRBJ2-3; D: TRBD2; size: .; DNA: TGCGCCAGCAGGACTAGCGGGGGGGCGGCAGATACGCAGTATTTT; CDR3: CASRTSGGAADTQYF
V: TRBV18; J: TRBJ1-3; D: TRBD1; size: once; DNA: TGTGCCAGCTCACCACTAGGACAGGGAGGCTCTGGAAACACCATATATTTT; CDR3: CASSPLGQGGSGNTIYF
V: TRBV12-5; J: TRBJ2-7; D: TRBD2; size: .; DNA: TGTGCTAGTGGTTTGACCCAGCGGGGGAGCTCCTACGAGCAGTACTTC; CDR3: CASGLTQRGSSYEQYF
V: TRBV6-5; J: TRBJ1-2; D: .; size: .; DNA: TGTGCCAGCACCCGGGCGGGGCTAGGAGGCTACACCTTC; CDR3: CASTRAGLGGYTF
V: TRBV9; J: TRBJ2-7; D: TRBD2; size: .; DNA: TGTGCCAGCAGCGTATTGGGGGGACTAGAGGGAGACGAGCAGTACTTC; CDR3: CASSVLGGLEGDEQYF
V: TRBV28; J: TRBJ1-4; D: TRBD1; size: .; DNA: TGTGCCAGCAGTCCCCGGGCAGGGGGCGGCCCGGAAAAACTGTTTTTT; CDR3: CASSPRAGGGPEKLFF
V: TRBV7-9; J: TRBJ1-5; D: TRBD1; size: .; DNA: TGTGCCAGCAGCCCCACCGGGACAGGCAATCAGCCCCAGCATTTT; CDR3: CASSPTGTGNQPQHF